This T cell receptor (beta chain) stems from a study of blood T cell repertoires in COVID-19. About the study: Samples taken during acute and convalescent COVID-19 were collected in the United States, Italy and Spain.

The CDR3 has 15 residues. V was trimmed by 0 bases and J by 0 bases, leaving 9 bases between them. Germline CDR1 LNHNV, CDR2 YYDKDF (reference sequence). This clone was observed a few times. Per the original methods: Amplification of reference gene primers provided the estimated nucleated cell counts. Libraries were prepared by immunoSEQ multiplex PCR; TCRdb keeps only in-frame clonotypes and omits some of them. That table supplies the V and J calls and clone size; D and trimming were determined from the DNA. Here the sample spans more than 200,000 clones, 70% to 90% being singletons. What was sequenced was peripheral blood. The source is an older man with acute or convalescent COVID-19. This rearrangement joins TRBV15 to TRBJ2-7; tentative D call: TRBD2 (5 bases). Here the CDR3 reads CATSRERVRSYEQYF. The CDR3 DNA sequence: TGTGCCACCAGCAGAGAGCGGGTACGCTCCTACGAGCAGTACTTC.